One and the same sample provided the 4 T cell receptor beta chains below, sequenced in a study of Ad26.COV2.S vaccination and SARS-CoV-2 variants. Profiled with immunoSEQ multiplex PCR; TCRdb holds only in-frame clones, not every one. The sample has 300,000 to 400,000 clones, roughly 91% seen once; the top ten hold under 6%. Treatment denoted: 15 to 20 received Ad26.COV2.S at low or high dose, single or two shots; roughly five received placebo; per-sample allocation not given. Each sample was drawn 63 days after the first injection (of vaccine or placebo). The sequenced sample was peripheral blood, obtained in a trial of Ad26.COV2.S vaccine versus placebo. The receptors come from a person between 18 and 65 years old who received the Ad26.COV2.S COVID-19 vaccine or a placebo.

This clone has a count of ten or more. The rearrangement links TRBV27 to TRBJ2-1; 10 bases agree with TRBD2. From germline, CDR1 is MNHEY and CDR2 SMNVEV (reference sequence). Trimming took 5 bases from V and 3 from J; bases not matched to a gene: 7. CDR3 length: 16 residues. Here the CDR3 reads CASSNSGLADYNEQFF. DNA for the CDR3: TGTGCCAGCAGTAACTCCGGACTAGCGGACTACAATGAGCAGTTCTTC.

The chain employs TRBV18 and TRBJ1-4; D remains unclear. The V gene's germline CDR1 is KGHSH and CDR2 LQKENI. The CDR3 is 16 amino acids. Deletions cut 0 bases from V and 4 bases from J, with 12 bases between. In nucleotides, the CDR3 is TGTGCCAGCTCACCACCGACCGTTCGGGATAATGAAAAACTGTTTTTT. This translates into CASSPPTVRDNEKLFF.

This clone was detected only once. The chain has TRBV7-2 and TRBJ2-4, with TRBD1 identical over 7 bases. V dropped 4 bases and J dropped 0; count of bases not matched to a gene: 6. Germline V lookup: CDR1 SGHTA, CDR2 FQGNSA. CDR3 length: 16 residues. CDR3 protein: CASSSTGRLAKNIQYF. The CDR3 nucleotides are TGTGCCAGCAGCTCGACAGGGCGTTTAGCCAAAAACATTCAGTACTTC.

For the CDR3, the DNA is TGTGCCAGCAGTGCCGGGACAGGGGGCGCGAGGAACACTGAAGCTTTCTTT. Translating gives CASSAGTGGARNTEAFF. V gene TRBV9 combines with J gene TRBJ1-1; TRBD1 matches at 12 bases. The CDR3 runs to 17 residues. Unmatched junction bases numbered 9, after V lost 5 bases and J lost 1 base. The germline V gene encodes CDR1 SGDLS and CDR2 YYNGEE.